The rows below give T cell receptor beta chains drawn from one sample of a study of CD8 T cell repertoires and HIV-1 epitope variants. No antigen has been assigned to these receptors. Profiling relied on immunoSEQ multiplex PCR, and the TCRdb table lists in-frame clones only, not all of them. The table records roughly 1,100 clones, about 70% of them present only once. Sequences were obtained from cultured CD8+ T cells derived from PBMCs. The receptors stem from a male donor with HIV. CDR3s include the opening cysteine and the closing phenylalanine or tryptophan. The order of the fields is J gene, clone size, V gene, D gene, CDR3 DNA, CDR3 protein. The D gene is left open where the match is weak. Not every row has a clone size; where given, it reads once, few, many or a size class.

TRBJ2-1 | NA | TRBV28 | NA | TGTGCCAGCAGTTCCGGCCATTACAATGAGCAGTTCTTC | CASSSGHYNEQFF
TRBJ2-7 | NA | TRBV2 | NA | TGTGCCAGCAGTGAGGACAACTACGAGCAGTACTTC | CASSEDNYEQYF
TRBJ2-7 | NA | TRBV28 | NA | TGTGCCAGCTCCCCGGGCCCGCCCTACGAGCAGTACTTC | CASSPGPPYEQYF
TRBJ2-2 | NA | TRBV27 | NA | TGTGCCAGCAGTTTAAGAGGGGTTTCCGGGGAGCTGTTTTTT | CASSLRGVSGELFF
TRBJ2-3 | NA | TRBV10-2 | TRBD2 | TGCGCCAGCAGTGAAACGCTAGCGGGGACAGATACGCAGTATTTT | CASSETLAGTDTQYF
TRBJ2-7 | NA | TRBV14 | NA | TGTGCCAGCAGCCAAGGGACGCCGCCCTACGAGCAGTACTTC | CASSQGTPPYEQYF
TRBJ1-1 | NA | TRBV5-8 | NA | TGTGCCAGCAGCTTCTTCGGTGAAGCTTTCTTT | CASSFFGEAFF
TRBJ2-5 | once | TRBV29-1 | TRBD2 | TGCAGCGCCGTCTATCCTATCGGCGGGGGAGAAGAGACCCAGTACTTC | CSAVYPIGGGEETQYF
TRBJ1-1 | NA | TRBV6-5 | TRBD1 | TGTGCCAGCAGTTACGCGAACAGGGGGATGAACACTGAAGCTTTCTTT | CASSYANRGMNTEAFF
TRBJ2-7 | once | TRBV6-1 | NA | TGTGCCAGCAGTGATCAGGGAAGCTCCTACGAGCAGTACTTC | CASSDQGSSYEQYF
TRBJ2-1 | few | TRBV7-8 | NA | TGTGCCAGCAGCTTAGATAGCTCCTACAATGAGCAGTTCTTC | CASSLDSSYNEQFF
TRBJ2-3 | NA | TRBV27 | TRBD2 | TGTGCCAGCAGTTCTACATCGACTAGCGGAGACACAGATACGCAGTATTTT | CASSSTSTSGDTDTQYF
TRBJ2-7 | NA | TRBV2 | NA | TGTGCCAGCAGTGAATATGGGGACTCCTACGAGCAGTACTTC | CASSEYGDSYEQYF
TRBJ2-7 | NA | TRBV29-1 | NA | TGCAGCGTTGAAGGAGGGGGTCAGAGGGACTACGAGCAGTACTTC | CSVEGGGQRDYEQYF
TRBJ2-4 | NA | TRBV27 | NA | TGTGCCAGCAGTTTTATTGCGGGTGCCAAAAACATTCAGTACTTC | CASSFIAGAKNIQYF
TRBJ2-1 | NA | TRBV15 | NA | TGTGCCACCAGCACAAAAGCGGCAGACAATGAGCAGTTCTTC | CATSTKAADNEQFF
TRBJ2-1 | once | TRBV7-7 | TRBD2 | TGTGCCAGCAGCTTAGGGACTAGTGGAGATGAGCAGTTCTTC | CASSLGTSGDEQFF